At least ten counts were recorded for the clone carrying this T cell receptor beta chain. Its cognate antigen is unknown. This entry belongs to a study of regulatory T cells in long-lasting Graves disease. Overall study findings and caveats: Favored usage of TRBV28, TRBJ1-2 and TRBJ2-5 was recorded in persistent disease.

This CDR3 region has 14 residues. Germline lookup yields CDR1 LGHDT and CDR2 YNNKEL (reference sequence). With 1 base removed from V and 4 bases from J, the gap between germline ends came to 8 bases. Construction of TCR beta libraries relied on iRepertoire HTBI primers and on Arm-PCR targeting CDR3 regions. TCRdb called the multiplex PCR reads again in MiXCR, with one record for every CDR3 protein. The repertoire consists of more than 400,000 distinct CDR3 sequences, with around 15% occurring once and the leading ten covering 12%. Time point indicated: newly diagnosed GD, antithyroid drugs for less than 3 months. RNA isolated from PBMCs was used to make the TCR library. Around 9.1 milliliters of peripheral blood were drawn into EDTA tubes. These sequences were also reported in another study, on T cells in Graves' hyperthyroidism and ophthalmopathy. As that report states: The primer set for the first-round RT-PCR of the TCR CDR3 was HTBI. Stable hyperthyroidism was told apart from ophthalmopathy by a model built on 13 V-J features.

The starting material was peripheral blood mononuclear cells (PBMCs), obtained at new diagnosis, from a patient treated with antithyroid drugs. This TCR was recovered from a man aged 35 to 55 with Graves disease. This rearrangement joins TRBV3-1 to TRBJ1-5; D is unresolved. The CDR3 is CASSQGKGNQPQHF. The CDR3 DNA reads as TGTGCCAGCAGCCAAGGAAAGGGAAATCAGCCCCAGCATTTT.